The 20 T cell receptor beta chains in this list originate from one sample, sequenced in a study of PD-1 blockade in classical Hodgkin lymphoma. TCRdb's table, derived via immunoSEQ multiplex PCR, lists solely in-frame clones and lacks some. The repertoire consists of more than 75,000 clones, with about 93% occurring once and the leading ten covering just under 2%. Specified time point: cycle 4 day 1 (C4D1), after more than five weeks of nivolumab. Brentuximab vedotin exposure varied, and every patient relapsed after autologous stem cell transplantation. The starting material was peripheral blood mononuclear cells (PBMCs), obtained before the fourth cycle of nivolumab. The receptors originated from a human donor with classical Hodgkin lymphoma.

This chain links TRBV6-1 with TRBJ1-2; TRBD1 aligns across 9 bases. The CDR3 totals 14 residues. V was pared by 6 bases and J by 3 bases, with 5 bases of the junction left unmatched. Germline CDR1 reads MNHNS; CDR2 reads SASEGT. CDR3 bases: TGTGCCAGCAGAGTAACAGGGGGCGACTATGGCTACACCTTC. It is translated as CASRVTGGDYGYTF.

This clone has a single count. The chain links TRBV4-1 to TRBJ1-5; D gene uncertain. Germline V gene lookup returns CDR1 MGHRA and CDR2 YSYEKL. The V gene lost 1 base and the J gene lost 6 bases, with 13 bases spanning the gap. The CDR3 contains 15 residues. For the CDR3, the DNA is TGCGCCAGCAGCCAAGGATATATTGCGACTCAGCCCCAGCATTTT. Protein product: CASSQGYIATQPQHF.

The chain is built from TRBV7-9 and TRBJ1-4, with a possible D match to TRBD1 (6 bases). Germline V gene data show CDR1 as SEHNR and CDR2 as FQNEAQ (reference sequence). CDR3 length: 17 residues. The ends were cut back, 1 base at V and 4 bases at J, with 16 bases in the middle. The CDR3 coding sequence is TGTGCCAGCAGCTTAGTTTCGGGGGCGACTTTTAATGAAAAACTGTTTTTT. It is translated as CASSLVSGATFNEKLFF.

The CDR3 protein is CASSPGTGFLFF. Here the CDR3 DNA reads TGTGCCAGCAGCCCAGGGACCGGTTTTTTGTTCTTT. This chain uses TRBV5-6 with TRBJ1-1; D possibly corresponds to TRBD1 (5 bases). The germline CDR1 and CDR2 sequences are SGHDT and YYEEEE. The CDR3 has 12 amino acids. Trimming stripped 4 bases from V and 14 bases from J, with 18 bases between.

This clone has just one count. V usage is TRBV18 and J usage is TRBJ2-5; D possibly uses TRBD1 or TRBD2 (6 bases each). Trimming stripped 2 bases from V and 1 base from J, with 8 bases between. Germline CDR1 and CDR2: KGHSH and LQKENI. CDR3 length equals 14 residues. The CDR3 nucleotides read TGTGCCAGCTCACCAACGGGGGCCCAAGAGACCCAGTACTTC. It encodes CASSPTGAQETQYF.

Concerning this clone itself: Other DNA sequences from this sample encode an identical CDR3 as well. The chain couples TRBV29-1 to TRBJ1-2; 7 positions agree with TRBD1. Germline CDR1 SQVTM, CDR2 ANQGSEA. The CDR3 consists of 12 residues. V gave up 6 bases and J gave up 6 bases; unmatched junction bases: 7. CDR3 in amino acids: CSVAGGQDGYTF. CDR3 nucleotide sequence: TGCAGCGTCGCAGGGGGTCAGGATGGCTACACCTTC.

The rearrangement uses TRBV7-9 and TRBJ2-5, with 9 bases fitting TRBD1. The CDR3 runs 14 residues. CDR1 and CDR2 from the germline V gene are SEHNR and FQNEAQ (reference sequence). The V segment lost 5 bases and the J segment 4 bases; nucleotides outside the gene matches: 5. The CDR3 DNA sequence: TGTGCCAGCAGCGAAAACAGGGGGCGAGAGACCCAGTACTTC. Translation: CASSENRGRETQYF.

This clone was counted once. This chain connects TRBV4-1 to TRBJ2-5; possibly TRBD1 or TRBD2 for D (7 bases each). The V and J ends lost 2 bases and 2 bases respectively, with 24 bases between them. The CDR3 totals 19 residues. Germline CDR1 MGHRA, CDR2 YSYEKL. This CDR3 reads CASSQPETPRGGPQETQYF. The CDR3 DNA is TGCGCCAGCAGCCAACCAGAAACCCCCAGGGGGGGACCTCAAGAGACCCAGTACTTC.

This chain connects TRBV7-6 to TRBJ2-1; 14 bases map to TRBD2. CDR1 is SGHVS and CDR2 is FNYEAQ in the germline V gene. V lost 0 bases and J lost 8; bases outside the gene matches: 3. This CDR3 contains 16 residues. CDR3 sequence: CASSLAGTSGRDEQFF. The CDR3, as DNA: TGTGCCAGCAGCTTAGCCGGGACTAGCGGGAGAGATGAGCAGTTCTTC. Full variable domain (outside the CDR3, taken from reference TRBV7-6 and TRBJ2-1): GAGVSQSPRYKVTKRGQDVALRCDPISGHVSLYWYRQALGQGPEFLTYFNYEAQQDKSGLPNDRFSAERPEGSISTLTIQRTEQRDSAMYRCASSLAGTSGRDEQFFGPGTRLTVL.

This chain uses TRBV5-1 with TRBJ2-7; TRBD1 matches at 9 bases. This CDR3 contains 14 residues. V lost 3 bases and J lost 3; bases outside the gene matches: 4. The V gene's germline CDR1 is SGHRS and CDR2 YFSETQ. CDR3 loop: CASSWGQGIYEQYF. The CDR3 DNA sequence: TGCGCCAGCAGCTGGGGACAGGGAATCTACGAGCAGTACTTC.

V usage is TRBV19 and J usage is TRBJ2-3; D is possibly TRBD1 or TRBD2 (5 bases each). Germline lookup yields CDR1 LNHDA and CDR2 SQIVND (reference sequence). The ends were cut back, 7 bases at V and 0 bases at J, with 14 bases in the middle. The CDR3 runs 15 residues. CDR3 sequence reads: CASNAPGRSTDTQYF. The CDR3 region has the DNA TGTGCCAGTAACGCACCGGGGCGCAGCACAGATACGCAGTATTTT.

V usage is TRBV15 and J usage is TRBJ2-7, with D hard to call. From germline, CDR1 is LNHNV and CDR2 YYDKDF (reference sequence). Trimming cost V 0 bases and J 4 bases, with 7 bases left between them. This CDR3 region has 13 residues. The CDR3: CATSRDTEYEQYF. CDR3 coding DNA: TGTGCCACCAGCAGAGATACCGAGTACGAGCAGTACTTC.

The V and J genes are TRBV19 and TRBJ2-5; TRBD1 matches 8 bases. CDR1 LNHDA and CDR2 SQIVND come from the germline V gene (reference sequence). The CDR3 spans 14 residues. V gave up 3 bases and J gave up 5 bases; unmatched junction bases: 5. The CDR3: CASSIQGAGETQYF. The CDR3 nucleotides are TGTGCCAGTAGTATTCAGGGGGCGGGTGAGACCCAGTACTTC. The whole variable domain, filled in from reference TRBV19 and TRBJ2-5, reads DGGITQSPKYLFRKEGQNVTLSCEQNLNHDAMYWYRQDPGQGLRLIYYSQIVNDFQKGDIAEGYSVSREKKESFPLTVTSAQKNPTAFYLCASSIQGAGETQYFGPGTRLLVL.

This CDR3 reads CAIGTSGGTDTQYF. DNA of the CDR3: TGTGCCATTGGTACTAGCGGTGGAACAGATACGCAGTATTTT. J is TRBJ2-3 and V is TRBV10-3; 8 bases are shared with TRBD2. Per germline, CDR1 ENHRY and CDR2 SYGVKD. J was trimmed by 3 bases and V by 9 bases; bases with no gene match: 8. There are 14 residues in the CDR3.

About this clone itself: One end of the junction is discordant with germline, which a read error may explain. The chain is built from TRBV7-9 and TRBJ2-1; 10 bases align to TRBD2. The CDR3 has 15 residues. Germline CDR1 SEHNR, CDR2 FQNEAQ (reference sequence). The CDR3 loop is CASSGASGGYDEQFF. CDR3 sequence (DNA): TGTGCCAGCAGCGGAGCTAGCGGGGGCTACGATGAGCAGTTCTTC.

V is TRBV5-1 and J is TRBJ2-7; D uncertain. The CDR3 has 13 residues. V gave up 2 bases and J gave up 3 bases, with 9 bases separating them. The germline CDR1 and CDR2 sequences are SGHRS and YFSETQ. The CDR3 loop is CASSLSLLYEQYF. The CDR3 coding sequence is TGCGCCAGCAGCTTAAGCCTTCTCTACGAGCAGTACTTC.

DNA for the CDR3: TGTGCCATCATGACAGGTCGGAATGAGCAGTTCTTC. This sequence encodes CAIMTGRNEQFF. The rearrangement joins TRBV2 to TRBJ2-1; D might be TRBD1 (6 bases). Germline assignment: CDR1 SNHLY and CDR2 FYNNEI. The CDR3 length is 12 residues. The ends were cut back, 10 bases at V and 7 bases at J, with 14 bases in the middle.

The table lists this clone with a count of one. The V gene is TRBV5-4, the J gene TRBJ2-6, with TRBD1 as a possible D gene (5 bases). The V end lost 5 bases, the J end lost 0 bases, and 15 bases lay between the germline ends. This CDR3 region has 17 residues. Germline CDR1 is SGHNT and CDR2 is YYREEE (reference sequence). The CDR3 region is CASRVTRESSGANVLTF. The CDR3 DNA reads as TGTGCCAGCAGGGTTACCAGGGAAAGCTCTGGGGCCAACGTCCTGACTTTC.

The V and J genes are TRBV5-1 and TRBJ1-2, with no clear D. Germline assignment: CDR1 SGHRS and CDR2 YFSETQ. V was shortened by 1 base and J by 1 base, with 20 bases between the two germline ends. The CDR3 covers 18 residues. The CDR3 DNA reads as TGCGCCAGCAGCTTGTTCCCCGCGTTGGGGATTTTTAACTATGGCTACACCTTC. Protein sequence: CASSLFPALGIFNYGYTF.

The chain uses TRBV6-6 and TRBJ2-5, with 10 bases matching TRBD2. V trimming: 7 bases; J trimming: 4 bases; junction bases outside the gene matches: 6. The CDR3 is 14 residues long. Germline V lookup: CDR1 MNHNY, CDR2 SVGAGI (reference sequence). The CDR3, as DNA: TGTGCCAGCATCGGGGCTAGCGGGAGAGAGACCCAGTACTTC. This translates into CASIGASGRETQYF.